This TCR beta chain was documented in a study of T cell responses to AZD1222 COVID-19 vaccine (dated by TCRdb to the early 2020s). Regarding the study in general: Because spike-specific TCR depth and breadth did not differ between the two schedules, AZD1222 recipients who got a second dose at roughly 4 weeks were pooled with those who got a second dose at roughly 12 weeks. A total of about 230 trial participants underwent TCR sequencing, of whom about 210 received two doses of AZD1222 and some 25 received two doses of the MenACWY control vaccine. Trial participants were enrolled into age subgroups of 18-55, 56-69 and 70-plus years, which contained 148, 28 and 57 TCR-sequenced participants, respectively. Paper-wide results and their limitations: Because no samples from the day 14 peak response were available, repertoires could be characterized only after the peak T cell response. Nearly half of unique spike-specific TCRs reportedly recognized epitopes outside regions mutated in the B.1.351 and B.1.1.7 variants. A significant rise in spike-specific TCR breadth and depth was observed after two AZD1222 doses relative to day 0 and relative to MenACWY recipients. Only a handful of AZD1222 recipients were SARS-CoV-2 seropositive at baseline, limiting conclusions about previously exposed vaccinees. CD4 TCRs associated with the vaccine covered the entire spike protein, and the dominant responses were in regions 160-218 and 743-854. The 56-69-year group was small, and its depth increase did not reach significance, likely because of low power. Participants were mostly white British, with more females than males. The authors suggested clonal diversity may have been underestimated.

On this clone: It has no known antigen specificity. It has no much larger one-base neighbor in the sample; base qualities were not kept.

The time point label corresponds to: baseline before first vaccination. The vaccinee samples were drawn from two UK trials, COV001 and COV002, one of which was a single-blind randomized controlled phase 2/3 trial testing AZD1222 (ChAdOx1 nCoV-19) in healthy adults. For TCRbeta chain sequencing, PBMC samples from trial participants were taken at day 0 and at day 28 after the second dose. Trimming leaves V shorter by 4 bases and J shorter by 3 bases, with the junction holding 12 bases beyond the gene matches. From a lookup of the germline V gene, CDR1 and CDR2 are SGDLS and YYNGEE. The CDR3, from cysteine to phenylalanine, totals 17 residues. The only DNA kept is the CDR3, 51 bases in frame from the first base. The CDR3 regions of human TCRbeta chains were analyzed by immunosequencing. Concerning the study's data processing: Repertoire TCRs were checked for matches against a reference library of SARS-CoV-2-specific TCRs that had been generated using the MIRA antigen-specificity platform. Breadth meant the fraction of unique TCRs that were SARS-CoV-2-associated, whereas depth meant the fraction of total T cells that were SARS-CoV-2-associated. Using the MIRA data, each spike-specific TCR was mapped to the spike region that the TCR reacts to and placed in a CD4 or CD8 class. Log10-transformed breadth and depth values were compared by one-way ANOVA with Sidak's multiple comparisons tests. TCRdb took this table from immuneACCESS and kept in-frame rearrangements with V and J called. Such tables lack part of the clones; where checked against another copy, unresolved V genes explain under half of the gap, and the rest is unexplained. That table is the source of V, J and clone size, and D and trimming were worked out from the DNA. In all, the sample holds about 130,000 clones, and 90% to 95% of those were seen once. The ten largest clones add up to approximately 1.8% of the sample.

The receptor chain draws on TRBV9 and TRBJ2-3; TRBD2 agrees with 9 junctional bases. The clonotype comes from an adult in good health. The source material was peripheral blood, sampled on day 0 of AZD1222 vaccination. The CDR3 sequence is CASSTRLAEKRTDTQYF. The bases read TGTGCCAGCAGCACCAGACTAGCGGAGAAGAGAACAGATACGCAGTATTTT.